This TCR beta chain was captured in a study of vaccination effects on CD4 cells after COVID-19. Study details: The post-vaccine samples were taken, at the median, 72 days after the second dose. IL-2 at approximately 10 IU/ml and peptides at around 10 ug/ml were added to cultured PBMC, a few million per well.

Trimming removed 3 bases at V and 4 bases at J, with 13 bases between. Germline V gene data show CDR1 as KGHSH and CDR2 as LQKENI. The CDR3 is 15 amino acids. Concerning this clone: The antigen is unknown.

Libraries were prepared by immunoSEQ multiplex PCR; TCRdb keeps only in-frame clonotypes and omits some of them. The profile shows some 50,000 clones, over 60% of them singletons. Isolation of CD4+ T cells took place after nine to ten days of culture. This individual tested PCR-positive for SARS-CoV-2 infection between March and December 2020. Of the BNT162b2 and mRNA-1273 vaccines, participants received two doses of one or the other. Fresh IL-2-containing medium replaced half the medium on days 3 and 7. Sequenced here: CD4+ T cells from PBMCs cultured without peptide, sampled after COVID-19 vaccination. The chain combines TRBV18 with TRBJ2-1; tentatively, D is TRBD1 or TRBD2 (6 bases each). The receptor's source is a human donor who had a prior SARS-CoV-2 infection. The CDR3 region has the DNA TGTGCCAGCTCACCCGGGGGCATAGGATACAATGAGCAGTTCTTC. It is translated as CASSPGGIGYNEQFF.